Listed below are T cell receptor beta chains from one sample, sequenced in a study of T cells after yellow fever vaccination. TCRdb fed the 5' RACE reads into MiXCR, producing one record per CDR3 protein. Of hundreds of thousands of distinct CDR3 sequences listed, 8.7% are singletons. The specimen comprised PBMCs, sampled on the day of the first yellow fever vaccination. These receptors all stem from a young man who received the YFV17D yellow fever vaccine. The CDR3 runs from the conserved cysteine through the conserved F or W. The order of the fields is V gene, J gene, D gene, clone size, CDR3 DNA, CDR3 protein. The D gene is left open where the match is weak. Clone size is shown for a subset of rows, as once, few, many or a class of expanded clone.

TRBV7-2,TRBJ2-2,-,-,TGTGCCAGCAGCTTAGAGCTAAGTGGGGGAAAGCTGTTTTTT,CASSLELSGGKLFF
TRBV25-1,TRBJ2-7,TRBD1,few,TGTGCCAGCAGTGAAGTAGGAGACAGGGGTTACGAGCAGTACTTC,CASSEVGDRGYEQYF
TRBV7-6,TRBJ2-2,-,few,TGTGCCAGCAGCCCCGGTCCAGCTCCGAACACCGGGGAGCTGTTTTTT,CASSPGPAPNTGELFF
TRBV12-3/TRBV12-4,TRBJ2-1,-,-,TGTGCCAGCAATTCCTTTCGGGGCGATGAGCAGTTCTTC,CASNSFRGDEQFF
TRBV4-1,TRBJ1-2,-,-,TGCGCCAGCAGCCAACTTTATGCGGGTGGCTACACCTTC,CASSQLYAGGYTF
TRBV4-2,TRBJ2-1,TRBD2,few,TGTGCCAGCAGCCAAGAACTTCGTAGCGGGGGTTCCTACAATGAGCAGTTCTTC,CASSQELRSGGSYNEQFF
TRBV5-1,TRBJ1-1,-,-,TGCGCCAGCAGCACAGGTCGCACTGAAGCTTTCTTT,CASSTGRTEAFF
TRBV20-1,TRBJ2-2,-,few,TGCAGTGCTAGAGATTGGGGGGGGCGCAGCACCGGGGAGCTGTTTTTT,CSARDWGGRSTGELFF
TRBV20-1,TRBJ1-1,-,-,TGCAGTGCTAGACCTCGAGACAGGCTCTCTTTCGGAGGGGCTTTCTTT,CSARPRDRLSFGGAFF
TRBV29-1,TRBJ2-5,-,few,TGCAGCGTTGAATGGACTACCAAGATAGGGACCCAGTACTTC,CSVEWTTKIGTQYF
TRBV6-1,TRBJ1-6,-,-,TGTGCCAGCAGTGATCTCCATCTGACCCTCCACTTT,CASSDLHLTLHF
TRBV5-1,TRBJ2-3,-,-,TGCGCCAGCAGCTTGTCTTACCTGGGGGCAGATACGCAGTATTTT,CASSLSYLGADTQYF
TRBV5-1,TRBJ2-7,-,-,TGCGCCAGCAGCTTGAGGACTGGCTACGAGCAGTACTTC,CASSLRTGYEQYF
TRBV5-1,TRBJ2-1,-,few,TGCGCCAGCAGCTTTGAGAAGGGGTACAATGAGCAGTTCTTC,CASSFEKGYNEQFF
TRBV7-2,TRBJ2-3,-,-,TGTGCCAGCAGCTTATTGGGCGGAGTTACAGATACGCAGTATTTT,CASSLLGGVTDTQYF
TRBV24-1,TRBJ2-2,TRBD1,-,TGTGCCACCAGTGAAGGACAGGGGGCTCGGACCGGGGAGCTGTTTTTT,CATSEGQGARTGELFF
TRBV10-3,TRBJ2-1,TRBD2,-,TGTGCCATTTCCGGTAGCGGGGGGACCTCTTATGAGCAGTTCTTC,CAISGSGGTSYEQFF
TRBV20-1,TRBJ1-1,-,-,TGCAGTGCCTTCAGGGGCCTGAACACTGAAGCTTTCTTT,CSAFRGLNTEAFF
TRBV6-5,TRBJ1-2,TRBD1,-,TGTGCCAGCAGACTAATCAGGGGGAGAGGCTACACCTTC,CASRLIRGRGYTF
TRBV7-2,TRBJ2-2,-,few,TGTGCCAGCAGCTTAGGGAGCGCGGTCGCCGGGGAGCTGTTTTTT,CASSLGSAVAGELFF
TRBV7-2,TRBJ2-5,TRBD2,-,TGTGCCAGCAGAATGGCGGGGGGGCCTCGGGAGACCCAGTACTTC,CASRMAGGPRETQYF
TRBV5-4,TRBJ2-5,TRBD2,-,TGTGCCAGCAGCTCCGCTGGGGCGCGGGGGGCTCAAGAGACCCAGTACTTC,CASSSAGARGAQETQYF
TRBV14,TRBJ2-2,TRBD2,-,TGTGCCAGCAGCCAAATAGCGGGGGTGAACACCGGGGAGCTGTTTTTT,CASSQIAGVNTGELFF
TRBV10-3,TRBJ1-2,-,many,TGTGCCATCAGTGAGGTGGGGAAGTACACCTTC,CAISEVGKYTF
TRBV20-1,TRBJ2-3,-,few,TGCAGTGCATTAGAAGGGTTCACAGATACGCAGTATTTT,CSALEGFTDTQYF
TRBV5-4,TRBJ2-6,TRBD2,few,TGTGCCAGCAGCCCTGGACTAGCGGGGGTGGGGGCCAACGTCCTGACTTTC,CASSPGLAGVGANVLTF
TRBV7-3,TRBJ2-3,TRBD2,-,TGTGCCAGCAGCCATTCGGTATCCGGGGGGGCGCCGGATACGCAGTATTTT,CASSHSVSGGAPDTQYF
TRBV4-1,TRBJ2-3,TRBD2,few,TGCGCCAGCAGGGGGATAGCGGGGGGCACAGATACGCAGTATTTT,CASRGIAGGTDTQYF
TRBV12-3/TRBV12-4,TRBJ1-1,-,few,TGTGCCAGCACCGGACAGATGAACACTGAAGCTTTCTTT,CASTGQMNTEAFF
TRBV27,TRBJ2-2,-,-,TGTGCCAGCATGGTGGACACCGGGGAGCTGTTTTTT,CASMVDTGELFF
TRBV24-1,TRBJ2-5,-,-,TGTGCCACCAGTGATCCAGGGGCTGGGGGAGAGACCCAGTACTTC,CATSDPGAGGETQYF
TRBV4-3,TRBJ2-4,-,many,TGCGCCAGCAGCCAAGAAGAGGACGCAAGAAACATTCAGTACTTC,CASSQEEDARNIQYF
TRBV5-1,TRBJ2-3,-,-,TGCGCCAGCAGCTCGGGACATGATACGGGTACAGATACGCAGTATTTT,CASSSGHDTGTDTQYF
TRBV19,TRBJ2-1,-,-,TGTGCCAGTAGTATTTCGGGGGCTCCTTGGGATGAGCAGTTCTTC,CASSISGAPWDEQFF
TRBV11-2,TRBJ2-4,TRBD2,few,TGTGCCAGCAGCTTCGGGGGGGCCGGGTCCCGAAACATTCAGTACTTC,CASSFGGAGSRNIQYF
TRBV2,TRBJ2-3,TRBD2,many,TGTGCCAGCAGCGCAACTAGCGGCACAGATACGCAGTATTTT,CASSATSGTDTQYF
TRBV5-1,TRBJ2-3,-,-,TGCGCCAGCAGCTTTGGGGCAGAAACGCAGTATTTT,CASSFGAETQYF